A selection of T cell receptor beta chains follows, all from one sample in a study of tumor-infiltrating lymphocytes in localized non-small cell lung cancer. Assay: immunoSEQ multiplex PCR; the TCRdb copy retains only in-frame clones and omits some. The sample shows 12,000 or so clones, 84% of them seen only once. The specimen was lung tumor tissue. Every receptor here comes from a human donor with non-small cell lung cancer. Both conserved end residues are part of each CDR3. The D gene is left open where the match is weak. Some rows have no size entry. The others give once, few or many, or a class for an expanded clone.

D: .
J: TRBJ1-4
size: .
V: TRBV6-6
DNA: TGTGCCAGCAGTAATACAGGGAGGACTAATGAAAAACTGTTTTTT
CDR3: CASSNTGRTNEKLFF

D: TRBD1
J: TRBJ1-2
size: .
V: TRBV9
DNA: TGTGCCAGCAGCCCACCCCTCGCAGGGGGATTAGGCTACACCTTC
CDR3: CASSPPLAGGLGYTF

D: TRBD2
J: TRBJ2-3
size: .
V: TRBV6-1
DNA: TGTGCCAGCAGTGAAGATCCAGCGGGAGGACGGGATACGCAGTATTTT
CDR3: CASSEDPAGGRDTQYF

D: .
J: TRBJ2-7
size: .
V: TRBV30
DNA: TGTGCCTGGAGGCAAGGGGACTCCTACGAGCAGTACTTC
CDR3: CAWRQGDSYEQYF

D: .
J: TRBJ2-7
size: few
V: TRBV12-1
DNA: TGTGCCAGTTTGCCCCGCGGAGGGTCCTACGAGCAGTACTTC
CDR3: CASLPRGGSYEQYF

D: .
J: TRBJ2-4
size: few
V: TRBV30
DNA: TGTGCCTGGAGTGCGGGAACGGCCAAAAACATTCAGTACTTC
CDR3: CAWSAGTAKNIQYF

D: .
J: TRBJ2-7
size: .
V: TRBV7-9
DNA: TGTGCCAGCAGCTTAATGAGTACAGCTATCCTGGGGGAGCAGTACTTC
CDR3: CASSLMSTAILGEQYF

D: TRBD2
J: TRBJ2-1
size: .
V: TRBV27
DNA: TGTGCCAGCCAAGGGAGCGGGAGTGTGTTCTTC
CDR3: CASQGSGSVFF

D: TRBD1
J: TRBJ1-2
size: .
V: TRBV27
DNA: TGTGCCAGCAGTTCCGCTGACAGGGGAACCAAAGGCTACACCTTC
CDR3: CASSSADRGTKGYTF

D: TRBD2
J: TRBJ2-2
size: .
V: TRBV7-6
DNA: TGTGCCAGCAGCTTAGATGTGCTAGCGGTCACCGGGGAGCTGTTTTTT
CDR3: CASSLDVLAVTGELFF

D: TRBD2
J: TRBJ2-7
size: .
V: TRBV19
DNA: TGTGCCAGTAGTATGGGTAGCGGGGGCTACGAGCAGTACTTC
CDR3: CASSMGSGGYEQYF

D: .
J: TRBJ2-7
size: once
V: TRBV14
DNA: TGTGCCAGCAGCCAAGCGTCGCCGGCGGTCCCCTACGAGCAGTACTTC
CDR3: CASSQASPAVPYEQYF

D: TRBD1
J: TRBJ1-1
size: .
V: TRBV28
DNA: TGTGCCAGCAGGGACAGGCCACATGGCACTGAAGCTTTCTTT
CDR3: CASRDRPHGTEAFF

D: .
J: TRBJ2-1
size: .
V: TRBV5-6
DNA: TGTGCCAGCAGCTACAGGGTCGATGAGCAGTTCTTC
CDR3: CASSYRVDEQFF

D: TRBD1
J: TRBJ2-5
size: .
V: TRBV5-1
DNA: TGCGCCAGCAGCTTGTCGGGACAGGGGCGTCAAGAGACCCAGTACTTC
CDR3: CASSLSGQGRQETQYF

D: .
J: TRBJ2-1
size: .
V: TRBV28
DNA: TGTGCCAGCAGTTTATTCGACAGTGTGTCCTACAATGAGCAGTTCTTC
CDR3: CASSLFDSVSYNEQFF

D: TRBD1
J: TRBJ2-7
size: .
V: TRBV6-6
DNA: TGTGCCAGCAGGACAGGGATCTCCTACGAGCAGTACTTC
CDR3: CASRTGISYEQYF

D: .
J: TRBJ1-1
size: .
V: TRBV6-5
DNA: TGTGCCAGCATCTCGACAGGCATGAACACTGAAGCTTTCTTT
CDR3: CASISTGMNTEAFF

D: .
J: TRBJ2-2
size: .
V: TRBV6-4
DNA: TGTGCCAGCAGTTTGGAGAATGGCGGGGAGCTGTTTTTT
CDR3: CASSLENGGELFF

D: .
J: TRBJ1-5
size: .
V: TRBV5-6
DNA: TGTGCCAGCAGCTTGGCTCGCGGAATTAATAGCAATCAGCCCCAGCATTTT
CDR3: CASSLARGINSNQPQHF

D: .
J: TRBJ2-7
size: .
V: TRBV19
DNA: TGTGCCAGTAGTAACCGCCAGGGGCGAAACTCCTACGAGCAGTACTTC
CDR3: CASSNRQGRNSYEQYF

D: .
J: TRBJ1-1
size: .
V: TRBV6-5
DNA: TGTGCCAGCAGCCAGCTGGCGACGAACACTGAAGCTTTCTTT
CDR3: CASSQLATNTEAFF

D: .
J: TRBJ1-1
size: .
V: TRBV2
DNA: TGTGCCAGCAGGTACAACACTGAAGCTTTCTTT
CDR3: CASRYNTEAFF

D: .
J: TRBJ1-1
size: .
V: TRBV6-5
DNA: TGTGCCAGCAGTTTCGATGGACTGGGTGAAGCTTTCTTT
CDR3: CASSFDGLGEAFF

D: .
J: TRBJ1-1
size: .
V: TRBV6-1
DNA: TGTGCCAGCAGGCCGGTCTTGAACACTGAAGCTTTCTTT
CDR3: CASRPVLNTEAFF

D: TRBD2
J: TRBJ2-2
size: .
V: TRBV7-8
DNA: TGTGCCAGCAGCTTAGCGGGGGCTAGCGGGAAGGGGTTTTTT
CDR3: CASSLAGASGKGFF

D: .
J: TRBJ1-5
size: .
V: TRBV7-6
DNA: TGTGCCAGCAGCTTACCTACCGGGGGTAGCAATCAGCCCCAGCATTTT
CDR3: CASSLPTGGSNQPQHF

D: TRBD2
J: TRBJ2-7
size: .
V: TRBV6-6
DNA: TGTGCCAGCAGCGCCACTAGCGGGGGCCCCTACGAGCAGTACTTC
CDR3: CASSATSGGPYEQYF

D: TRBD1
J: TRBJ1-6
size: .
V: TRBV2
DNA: TGTGCCAGCAGGACAGGGCTGAATTCACCCCTCCACTTT
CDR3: CASRTGLNSPLHF

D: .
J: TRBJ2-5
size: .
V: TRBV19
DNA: TGTGCCAGTAGTAGTTGGATCCAAGAGACCCAGTACTTC
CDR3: CASSSWIQETQYF

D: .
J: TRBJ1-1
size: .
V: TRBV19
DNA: TGTGCCAGTACCCGACTATTCTCGGCTTTCTTT
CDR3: CASTRLFSAFF

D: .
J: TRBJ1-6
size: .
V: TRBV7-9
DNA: TGTGCCAGCAGCAGACACTTGGACACTAGCTCGGATTCACCCCTCCACTTT
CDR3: CASSRHLDTSSDSPLHF

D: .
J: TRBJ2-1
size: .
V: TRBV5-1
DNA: TGCGCCAGCAGCTTGGGGACAGCAAGCAATGAGCAGTTCTTC
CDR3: CASSLGTASNEQFF

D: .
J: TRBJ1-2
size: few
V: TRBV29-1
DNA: TGCAGCGTTGAAGTCGGAGGTATGGTGACTAACTATGGCTACACCTTC
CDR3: CSVEVGGMVTNYGYTF

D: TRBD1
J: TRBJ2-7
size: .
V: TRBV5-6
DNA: TGTGCCAGCAGCTTCTTGGACAGGGCTCGCTCCTACGAGCAGTACTTC
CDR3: CASSFLDRARSYEQYF

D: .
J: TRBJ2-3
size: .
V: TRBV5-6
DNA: TGTGCCAGCAGCTCTGAGGGACTCCCAGATACGCAGTATTTT
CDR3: CASSSEGLPDTQYF

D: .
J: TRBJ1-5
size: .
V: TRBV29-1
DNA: TGCAGCGTTGCCCCGGGCACTAATCAGCCCCAGCATTTT
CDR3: CSVAPGTNQPQHF

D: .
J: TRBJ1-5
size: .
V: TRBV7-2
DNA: TGTGCCAGCAGCTTAGTGGTTAGCACCGATCAGCCCCAGCATTTT
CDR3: CASSLVVSTDQPQHF

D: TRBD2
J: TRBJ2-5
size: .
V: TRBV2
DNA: TGTGCCAGCAGTTTCGGGACTAGCGGGGGAGAGACCCAGTACTTC
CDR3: CASSFGTSGGETQYF

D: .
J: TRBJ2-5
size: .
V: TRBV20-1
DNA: TGCAGTGCTAGTGGAGAGACCCAGTACTTC
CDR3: CSASGETQYF

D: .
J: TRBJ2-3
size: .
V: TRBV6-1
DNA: TGTGCCAGCCCCCCAGGGGGCACAGATACGCAGTATTTT
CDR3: CASPPGGTDTQYF

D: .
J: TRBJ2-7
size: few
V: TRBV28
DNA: TGTGCCAGCAGTAGTCTCCGGGGGACAGTTATGCCCTACGAGCAGTACTTC
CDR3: CASSSLRGTVMPYEQYF

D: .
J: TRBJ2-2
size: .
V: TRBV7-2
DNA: TGTGCCAGCAGCCCGTTAAGCCGAAACACCGGGGAGCTGTTTTTT
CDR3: CASSPLSRNTGELFF

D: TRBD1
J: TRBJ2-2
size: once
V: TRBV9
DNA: TGTGCCAGCAGCGTAGAACAGGGGACCACCGGGGAGCTGTTTTTT
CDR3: CASSVEQGTTGELFF

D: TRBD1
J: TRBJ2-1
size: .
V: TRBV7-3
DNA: TGTGCCAGCAGCACAGGACAGGGCTTTTACAATGAGCAGTTCTTC
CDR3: CASSTGQGFYNEQFF

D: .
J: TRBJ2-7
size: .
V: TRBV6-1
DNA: TGTGCCAGCAGTGAAGCAGGTCTCCGCTGGAACGAGCAGTACTTC
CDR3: CASSEAGLRWNEQYF

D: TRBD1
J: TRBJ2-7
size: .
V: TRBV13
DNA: TGTGCCAGCAGCTTAGGCCGTATCGGGACAGTAACGTACGAGCAGTACTTC
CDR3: CASSLGRIGTVTYEQYF

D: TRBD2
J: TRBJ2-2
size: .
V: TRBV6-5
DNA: TGTGCCAGCAAACCGACGGGGGGGACCGGGGAGCTGTTTTTT
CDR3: CASKPTGGTGELFF

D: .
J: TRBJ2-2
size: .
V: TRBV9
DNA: TGTGCCAGCAGCGTAACTAGCTACAACACCGGGGAGCTGTTTTTT
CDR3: CASSVTSYNTGELFF

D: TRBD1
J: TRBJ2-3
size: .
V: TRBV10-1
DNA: TGCGCCAGCAGCAGGACAGGGATCACAGATACGCAGTATTTT
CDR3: CASSRTGITDTQYF

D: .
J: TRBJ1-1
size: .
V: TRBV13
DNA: TGTGCCAGCAGCCGTAGAGGACAGCAGAACACTGAAGCTTTCTTT
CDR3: CASSRRGQQNTEAFF

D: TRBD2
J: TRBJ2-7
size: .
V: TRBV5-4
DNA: TGTGCCAGCAGCCCTGAGCGGGGGGACTTGTACGAGCAGTACTTC
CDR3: CASSPERGDLYEQYF

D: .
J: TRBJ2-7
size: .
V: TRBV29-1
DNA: TGCAGCGTTGTCACTAGCTATTCCTACGAGCAGTACTTC
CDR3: CSVVTSYSYEQYF

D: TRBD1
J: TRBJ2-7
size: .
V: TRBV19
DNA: TGTGCCAGTAGTTTGCGACAGGGTTACGAGCAGTACTTC
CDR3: CASSLRQGYEQYF

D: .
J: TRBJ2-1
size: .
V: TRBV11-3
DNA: TGTGCCAGCAGCTTAGATCCTAGGACTGAGCAGTTCTTC
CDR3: CASSLDPRTEQFF

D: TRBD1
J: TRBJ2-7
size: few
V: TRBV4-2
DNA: TGTGCCAGCAGCCCGAACCATAGGGGGCCGGGCGAGCAGTACTTC
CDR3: CASSPNHRGPGEQYF

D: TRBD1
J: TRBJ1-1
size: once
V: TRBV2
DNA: TGTGCCAGCAGCCGAACAGGGGTTCGCACTGAAGCTTTCTTT
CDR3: CASSRTGVRTEAFF